This T cell receptor beta chain originates from a study of T-cell reconstitution after alpha-beta-depleted transplantation in children. This clonotype was found many times. The CDR3 totals 14 residues. J lost 9 bases, V lost 1 base, and 5 bases had no gene match. CDR1 LNHNV and CDR2 YYDKDF come from the germline V gene (reference sequence). Unique molecular identifiers were incorporated into the prepared TCRbeta library. MiXCR was run by TCRdb on the PCR reads, yielding one entry per CDR3 protein. The sample shows more than 550,000 distinct CDR3 sequences, 10% to 13% of them seen only once. The chain carries TRBV15 and TRBJ2-1; 8 positions agree with TRBD2. This TCR came from a human donor who donated a stem cell graft to a child with acute myeloid leukemia. The source material was PBMCs from the stem cell graft donor, sampled from the stem cell graft. The CDR3 loop is CATSRGTSWGEQFF. The CDR3 region has the DNA TGTGCCACCAGCAGAGGGACTAGCTGGGGTGAGCAGTTCTTC. Full variable domain (outside the CDR3, taken from reference TRBV15 and TRBJ2-1): DAMVIQNPRYQVTQFGKPVTLSCSQTLNHNVMYWYQQKSSQAPKLLFHYYDKDFNNEADTPDNFQSRRPNTSFCFLDIRSPGLGDTAMYLCATSRGTSWGEQFFGPGTRLTVL.